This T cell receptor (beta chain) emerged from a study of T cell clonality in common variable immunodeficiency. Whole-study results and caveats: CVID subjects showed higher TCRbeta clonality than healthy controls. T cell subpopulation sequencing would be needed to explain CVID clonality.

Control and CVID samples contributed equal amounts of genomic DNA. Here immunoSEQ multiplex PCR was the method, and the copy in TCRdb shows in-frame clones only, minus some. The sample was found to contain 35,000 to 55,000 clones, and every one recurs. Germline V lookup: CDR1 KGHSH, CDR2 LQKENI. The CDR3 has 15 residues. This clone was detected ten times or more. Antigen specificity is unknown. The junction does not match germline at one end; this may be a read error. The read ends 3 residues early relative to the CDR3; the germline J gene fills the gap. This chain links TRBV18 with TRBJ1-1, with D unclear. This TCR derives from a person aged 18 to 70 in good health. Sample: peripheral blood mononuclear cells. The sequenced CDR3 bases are TGTGCCAGCACACCTACGACGCGAACAGCATCCGAA. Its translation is CASTPTTRTASE. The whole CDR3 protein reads CASTPTTRTASEAFF. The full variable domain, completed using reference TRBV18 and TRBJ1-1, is NAGVMQNPRHLVRRRGQEARLRCSPMKGHSHVYWYRQLPEEGLKFMVYLQKENIIDESGMPKERFSAEFPKEGPSILRIQQVVRGDSAAYFCASTPTTRTASEAFFGQGTRLTVV.